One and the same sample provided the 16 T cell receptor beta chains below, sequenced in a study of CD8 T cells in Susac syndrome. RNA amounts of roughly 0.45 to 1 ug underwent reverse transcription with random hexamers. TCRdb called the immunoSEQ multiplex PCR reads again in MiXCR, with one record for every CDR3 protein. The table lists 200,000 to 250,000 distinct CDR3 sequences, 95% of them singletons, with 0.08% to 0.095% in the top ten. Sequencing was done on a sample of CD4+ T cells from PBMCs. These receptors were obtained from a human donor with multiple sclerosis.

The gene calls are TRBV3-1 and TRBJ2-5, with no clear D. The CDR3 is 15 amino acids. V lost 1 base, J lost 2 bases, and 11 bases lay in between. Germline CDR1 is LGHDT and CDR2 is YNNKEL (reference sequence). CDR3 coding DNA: TGTGCCAGCAGCCAAGCAGTGGGCTTTCAAGAGACCCAGTACTTC. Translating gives CASSQAVGFQETQYF.

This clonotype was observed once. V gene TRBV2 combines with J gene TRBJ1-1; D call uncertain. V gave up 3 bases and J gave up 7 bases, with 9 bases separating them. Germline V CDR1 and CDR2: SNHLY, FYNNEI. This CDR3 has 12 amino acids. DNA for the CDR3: TGTGCCAGCAGTGAGTTACCCAGTGAAGCTTTCTTT. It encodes CASSELPSEAFF.

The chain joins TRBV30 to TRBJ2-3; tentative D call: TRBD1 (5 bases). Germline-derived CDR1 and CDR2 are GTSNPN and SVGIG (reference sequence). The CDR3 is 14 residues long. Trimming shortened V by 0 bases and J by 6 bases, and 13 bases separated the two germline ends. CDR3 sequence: CAWSVRGGADTQYF. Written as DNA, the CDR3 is TGTGCCTGGAGTGTAAGGGGTGGTGCGGATACGCAGTATTTT. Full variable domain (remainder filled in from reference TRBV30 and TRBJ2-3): SQTIHQWPATLVQPVGSPLSLECTVEGTSNPNLYWYRQAAGRGLQLLFYSVGIGQISSEVPQNLSASRPQDRQFILSSKKLLLSDSGFYLCAWSVRGGADTQYFGPGTRLTVL.

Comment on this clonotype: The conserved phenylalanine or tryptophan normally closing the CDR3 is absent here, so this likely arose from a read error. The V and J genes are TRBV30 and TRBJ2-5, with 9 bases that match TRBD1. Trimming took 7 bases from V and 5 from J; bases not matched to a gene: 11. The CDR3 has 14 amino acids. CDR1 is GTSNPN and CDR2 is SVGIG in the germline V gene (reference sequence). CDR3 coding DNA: TGTGCCTTCCTTACACAGGGGGCGGTGGAGACCCAGTACCTC. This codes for CAFLTQGAVETQYL.

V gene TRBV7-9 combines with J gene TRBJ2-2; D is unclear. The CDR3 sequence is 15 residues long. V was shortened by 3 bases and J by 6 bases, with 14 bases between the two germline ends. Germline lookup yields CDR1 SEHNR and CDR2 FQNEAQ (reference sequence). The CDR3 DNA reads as TGTGCCAGCAGCTTTCGACGGAGTTTCGCCGGGGAGCTGTTTTTT. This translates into CASSFRRSFAGELFF. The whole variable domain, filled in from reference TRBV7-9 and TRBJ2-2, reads DTGVSQNPRHKITKRGQNVTFRCDPISEHNRLYWYRQTLGQGPEFLTYFQNEAQLEKSRLLSDRFSAERPKGSFSTLEIQRTEQGDSAMYLCASSFRRSFAGELFFGEGSRLTVL.

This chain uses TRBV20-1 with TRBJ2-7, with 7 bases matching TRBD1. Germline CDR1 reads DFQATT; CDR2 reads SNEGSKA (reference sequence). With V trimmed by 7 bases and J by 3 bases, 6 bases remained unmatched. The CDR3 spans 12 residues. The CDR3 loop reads CSVPTGNYEQYF. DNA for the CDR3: TGCAGTGTTCCGACAGGGAACTACGAGCAGTACTTC.

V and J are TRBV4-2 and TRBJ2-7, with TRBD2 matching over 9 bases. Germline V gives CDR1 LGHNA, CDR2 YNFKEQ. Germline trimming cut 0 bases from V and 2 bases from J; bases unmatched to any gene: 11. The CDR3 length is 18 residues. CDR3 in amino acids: CASSQDLMRLAGTYEQYF. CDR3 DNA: TGTGCCAGCAGCCAAGATTTGATGAGGCTAGCGGGAACCTACGAGCAGTACTTC.

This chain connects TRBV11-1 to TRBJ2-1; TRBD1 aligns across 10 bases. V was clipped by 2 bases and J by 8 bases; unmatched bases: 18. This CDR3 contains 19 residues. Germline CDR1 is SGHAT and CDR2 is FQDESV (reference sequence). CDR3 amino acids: CASSLRGRKGQGRSYEQFF. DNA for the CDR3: TGTGCCAGCAGCTTACGTGGCAGGAAGGGACAGGGGAGGAGCTATGAGCAGTTCTTC.

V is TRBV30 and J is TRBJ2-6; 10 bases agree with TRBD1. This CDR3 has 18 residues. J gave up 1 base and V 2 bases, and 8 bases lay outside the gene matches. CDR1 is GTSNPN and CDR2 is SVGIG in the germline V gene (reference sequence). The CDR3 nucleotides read TGTGCCTGGAGTTCCCCGTGGGACAGGGGATCTGGGGCCAACGTCCTGACTTTC. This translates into CAWSSPWDRGSGANVLTF.

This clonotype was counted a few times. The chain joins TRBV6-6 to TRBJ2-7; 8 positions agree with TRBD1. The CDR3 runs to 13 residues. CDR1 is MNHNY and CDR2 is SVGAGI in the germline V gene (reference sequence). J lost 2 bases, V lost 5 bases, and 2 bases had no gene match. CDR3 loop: CASSQDRAYEQYF. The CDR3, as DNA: TGTGCCAGCAGTCAGGACAGGGCCTACGAGCAGTACTTC.

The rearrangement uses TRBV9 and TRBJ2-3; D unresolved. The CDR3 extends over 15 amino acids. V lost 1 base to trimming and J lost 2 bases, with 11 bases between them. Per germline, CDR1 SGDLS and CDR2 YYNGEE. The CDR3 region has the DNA TGTGCCAGCAGCGTATATGCCACAACCACAGATACGCAGTATTTT. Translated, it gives CASSVYATTTDTQYF.

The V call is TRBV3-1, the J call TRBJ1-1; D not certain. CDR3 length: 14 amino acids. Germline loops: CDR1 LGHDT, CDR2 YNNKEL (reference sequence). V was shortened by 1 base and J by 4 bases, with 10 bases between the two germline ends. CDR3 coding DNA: TGTGCCAGCAGCCAAGTCACTGGGATCACTGAAGCTTTCTTT. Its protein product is CASSQVTGITEAFF.

The CDR3 sequence is CASRVITDYGYTF. The DNA of the CDR3 is TGTGCCAGCAGGGTAATCACCGACTATGGCTACACCTTC. The genes are TRBV28 and TRBJ1-2; D ambiguous. V was cut by 6 bases and J by 3 bases, with 11 bases left in between. CDR1 is MDHEN, CDR2 SYDVKM, per germline. CDR3 size: 13 residues.

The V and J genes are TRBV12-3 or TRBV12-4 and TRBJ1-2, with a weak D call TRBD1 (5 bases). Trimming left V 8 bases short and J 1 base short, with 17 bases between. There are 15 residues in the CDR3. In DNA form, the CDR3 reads TGTGCCAGCGGTACTTGGAGGGGAAGTAACTATGGCTACACCTTC. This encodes CASGTWRGSNYGYTF.

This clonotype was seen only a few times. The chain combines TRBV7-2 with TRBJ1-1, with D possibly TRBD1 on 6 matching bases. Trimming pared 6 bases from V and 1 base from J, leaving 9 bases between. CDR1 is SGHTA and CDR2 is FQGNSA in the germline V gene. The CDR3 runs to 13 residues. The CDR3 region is CASRTGQNTEAFF. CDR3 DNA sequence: TGTGCCAGCAGGACAGGACAGAACACTGAAGCTTTCTTT.

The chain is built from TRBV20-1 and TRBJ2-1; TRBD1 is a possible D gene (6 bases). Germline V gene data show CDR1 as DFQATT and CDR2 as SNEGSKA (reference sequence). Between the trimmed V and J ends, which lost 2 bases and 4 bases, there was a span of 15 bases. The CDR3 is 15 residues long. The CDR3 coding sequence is TGCAGTGCTAGACGCGGACAGACCCCTTACAATGAGCAGTTCTTC. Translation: CSARRGQTPYNEQFF.